Below are 15 T cell receptor beta chains sequenced from a single sample in a study of blood T cells in healthy people across ages (dated by TCRdb to about 2015). The library relied on 5' RACE. Sequenced on an Illumina HiSeq 2500. A second PCR of roughly 7 to 12 cycles was performed with a sample-barcoded 5' primer and a J-beta primer mix. TCRdb applied fastp at Q25 and MiXCR to the public reads, then kept only in-frame beta chains. Rows merge per CDR3 protein into single entries with the most common DNA and genes. The sample table shows roughly 1.5 million distinct CDR3 sequences, and approximately 42% are seen once. Over 3.5% of the sample comes from the top ten. Material: blood. These receptor sequences come from a woman aged 18-29 years in good health.

This clonotype was seen only a few times. The rearrangement joins TRBV12-3 or TRBV12-4 to TRBJ1-2; D gene unclear. The CDR3 consists of 13 residues. The V end lost 1 base, the J end lost 6 bases, and 9 bases lay between the germline ends. The chain's CDR3 is CASSLGSADGYTF. In nucleotides, the CDR3 is TGTGCCAGCAGTTTAGGGTCAGCGGATGGCTACACCTTC.

This clonotype appeared a single time. The rearrangement links TRBV4-1 to TRBJ1-6; 10 bases map to TRBD1. The ends lost 0 bases at V and 0 bases at J; junction bases unmatched: 11. Germline V gene data show CDR1 as MGHRA and CDR2 as YSYEKL. The CDR3 is 21 residues long. The CDR3 region has the DNA TGCGCCAGCAGCCAAGATGCGGGGTGGACAGGGGGTTTCTCCTATAATTCACCCCTCCACTTT. Its protein product is CASSQDAGWTGGFSYNSPLHF.

This clonotype was found a few times. This may arise from a read error, as a much more abundant clone is one base away. The chain uses TRBV12-3 or TRBV12-4 and TRBJ2-4, with D uncertain. V lost 5 bases and J lost 0, with 11 bases in between. CDR3 size: 15 residues. The CDR3 loop is CASSAIRGAKNIQYF. DNA of the CDR3: TGTGCCAGCAGTGCGATCCGAGGAGCCAAAAACATTCAGTACTTC.

This clonotype was counted a few times. The chain recombines TRBV5-1 with TRBJ2-7, with TRBD2 as a possible D gene (6 bases). Germline CDR1 is SGHRS and CDR2 is YFSETQ. This CDR3 has 16 amino acids. V shed 3 bases and J shed 9 bases, with 25 bases lying between them. The CDR3 here is CASSSSGGRDLRVQYF. CDR3 DNA: TGCGCCAGCAGCTCGTCCGGGGGTCGGGACTTACGAGTGCAGTACTTC.

This CDR3 reads CASSRTGAHGYTF. CDR3 bases: TGCGCCAGCAGCCGGACAGGGGCCCATGGCTACACCTTC. The chain uses TRBV4-1 and TRBJ1-2; 9 nucleotides align to TRBD1. V lost 4 bases, J lost 6 bases, and 3 bases stayed unmatched. CDR3 length: 13 amino acids. Germline V CDR1 and CDR2: MGHRA, YSYEKL.

The rearrangement uses TRBV6-6 and TRBJ2-5; possibly TRBD1 for D (6 bases). CDR3 length: 15 amino acids. V was trimmed by 4 bases and J by 5 bases, leaving 17 bases between them. Germline CDR1 and CDR2: MNHNY and SVGAGI (reference sequence). The CDR3 DNA is TGTGCCAGCAGTTCGACAGGTTGGATATTGGAGACCCAGTACTTC. Residues: CASSSTGWILETQYF.

The rearrangement joins TRBV20-1 to TRBJ2-3; D remains unclear. Trimming shortened V by 4 bases and J by 0 bases, and 14 bases separated the two germline ends. CDR1 DFQATT and CDR2 SNEGSKA come from the germline V gene (reference sequence). The CDR3 contains 15 residues. The CDR3 sequence is CSANTWSTSTDTQYF. CDR3 coding DNA: TGCAGTGCTAATACGTGGAGTACTAGCACAGATACGCAGTATTTT.

This clonotype was counted between two and nine times. The chain combines TRBV5-1 with TRBJ2-6; D not resolved. Germline CDR1 reads SGHRS; CDR2 reads YFSETQ. This CDR3 contains 14 residues. The V and J ends lost 7 bases and 2 bases respectively, with 10 bases between them. DNA of the CDR3: TGCGCCAGCCGGACCTCTCCTGGGGCCAACGTCCTGACTTTC. Its translation is CASRTSPGANVLTF.

This clonotype was seen a handful of times. The J gene is TRBJ1-2, the V gene TRBV4-1; 11 bases map to TRBD1. Germline V gives CDR1 MGHRA, CDR2 YSYEKL. The trim removed 3 bases at V and 7 bases at J, leaving 4 bases unmatched. This CDR3 spans 14 amino acids. The CDR3 nucleotides are TGCGCCAGCAGCCAGGACAGGGGGCTCGGTGGCTACACCTTC. It translates to CASSQDRGLGGYTF.

V gene TRBV20-1 combines with J gene TRBJ2-1; TRBD2 aligns across 9 bases. After removal of 6 bases from V and 3 bases from J, the junction contained 6 bases not matched to a gene. The V gene's germline CDR1 is DFQATT and CDR2 SNEGSKA (reference sequence). CDR3 length equals 14 residues. The chain's CDR3 is CSASTAGGYNEQFF. CDR3 bases: TGCAGTGCGTCGACAGCGGGAGGCTACAATGAGCAGTTCTTC.

This chain uses TRBV7-6 with TRBJ1-1; TRBD1 might be the D (5 bases). CDR3 length: 14 residues. Per germline, CDR1 SGHVS and CDR2 FNYEAQ. V lost 1 base to trimming and J lost 5 bases, with 11 bases between them. The DNA for the CDR3 is TGTGCCAGCAGCTTAGAGTCTCAGGGAACTGAAGCTTTCTTT. It encodes CASSLESQGTEAFF.

This clonotype was recorded a few times. V is TRBV7-9 and J is TRBJ1-1; no clear D. Germline V CDR1 and CDR2: SEHNR, FQNEAQ (reference sequence). Trimming left V 10 bases short and J 2 bases short, with 14 bases between. The CDR3 is 13 residues long. Here the CDR3 DNA reads TGTGCCATGGATGGAAGGGCAAACACTGAAGCTTTCTTT. Protein sequence: CAMDGRANTEAFF.

The chain is built from TRBV4-3 and TRBJ1-4, with 7 nucleotides matching TRBD1. From germline, CDR1 is LGHNA and CDR2 YSLEER. The V and J ends lost 4 bases and 1 base, in that order; junction bases with no gene match: 3. The CDR3 runs to 15 residues. CDR3 nucleotides: TGCGCCAGCAGCCCCCACAGGGGAACTAATGAAAAACTGTTTTTT. This sequence encodes CASSPHRGTNEKLFF.

This clonotype was detected only a few times. This rearrangement joins TRBV28 to TRBJ2-5, with 8 bases aligning to TRBD1. CDR1 is MDHEN and CDR2 is SYDVKM in the germline V gene. The length of the CDR3 is 14 residues. The junction had 4 bases not matched to a gene; V was cut back by 4 bases and J by 3 bases. CDR3 nucleotide sequence: TGTGCCAGCAGTTCGGGACAGGCTGAAGAGACCCAGTACTTC. This translates into CASSSGQAEETQYF.

This chain joins TRBV20-1 and TRBJ2-3; 7 nucleotides line up with TRBD2. The ends lost 5 bases at V and 2 bases at J; junction bases unmatched: 10. Looked up from germline, CDR1 is DFQATT and CDR2 is SNEGSKA (reference sequence). There are 15 residues in the CDR3. The chain's CDR3 is CSAVPSGGPTDTQYF. The DNA of the CDR3 is TGCAGTGCTGTCCCTAGCGGAGGACCCACAGATACGCAGTATTTT.